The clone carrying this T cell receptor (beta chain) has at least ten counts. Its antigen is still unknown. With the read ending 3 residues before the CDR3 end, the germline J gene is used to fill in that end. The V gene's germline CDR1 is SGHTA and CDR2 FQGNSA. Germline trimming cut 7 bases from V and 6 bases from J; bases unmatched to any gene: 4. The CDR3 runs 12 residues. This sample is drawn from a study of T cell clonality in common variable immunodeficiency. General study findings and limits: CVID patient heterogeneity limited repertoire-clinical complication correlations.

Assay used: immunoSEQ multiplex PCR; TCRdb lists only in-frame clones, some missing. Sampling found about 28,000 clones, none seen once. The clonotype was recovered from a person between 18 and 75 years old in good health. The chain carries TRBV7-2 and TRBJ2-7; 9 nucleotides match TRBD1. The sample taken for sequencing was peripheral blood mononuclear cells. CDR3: CASTTGGSEQYF. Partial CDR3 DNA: TGTGCCAGCACCACAGGGGGCAGCGAG.